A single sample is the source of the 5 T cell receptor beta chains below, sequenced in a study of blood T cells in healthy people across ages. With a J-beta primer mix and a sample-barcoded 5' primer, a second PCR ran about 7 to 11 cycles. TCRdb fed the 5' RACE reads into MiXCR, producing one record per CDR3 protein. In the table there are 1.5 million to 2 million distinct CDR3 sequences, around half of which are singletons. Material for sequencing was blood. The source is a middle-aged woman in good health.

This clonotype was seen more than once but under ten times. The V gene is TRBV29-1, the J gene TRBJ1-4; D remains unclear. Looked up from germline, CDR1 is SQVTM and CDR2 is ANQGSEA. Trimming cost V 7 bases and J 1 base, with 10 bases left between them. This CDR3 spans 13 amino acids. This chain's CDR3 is CSGVTRTNEKLFF. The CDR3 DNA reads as TGCAGCGGCGTTACCCGAACTAATGAAAAACTGTTTTTT.

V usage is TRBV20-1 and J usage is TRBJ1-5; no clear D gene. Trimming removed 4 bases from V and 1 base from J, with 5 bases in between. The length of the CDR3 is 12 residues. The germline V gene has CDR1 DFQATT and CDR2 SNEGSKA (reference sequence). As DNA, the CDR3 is TGCAGTGCTATTGGGAGCAATCAGCCCCAGCATTTT. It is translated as CSAIGSNQPQHF.

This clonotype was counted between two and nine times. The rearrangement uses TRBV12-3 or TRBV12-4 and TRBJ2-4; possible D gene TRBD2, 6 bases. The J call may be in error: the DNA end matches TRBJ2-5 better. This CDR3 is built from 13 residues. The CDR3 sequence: CASTIREAGTQYF. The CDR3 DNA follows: TGTGCCAGCACCATCAGGGAGGCGGGGACCCAGTACTTC.

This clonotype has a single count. The CDR3 DNA sequence: TGTGCCAGCAGCTTCGAGGGGAGCCGGGTTGTTAATGAAAAACTGTTTTTT. Its protein product is CASSFEGSRVVNEKLFF. The chain recombines TRBV11-2 with TRBJ1-4; maybe TRBD1 (5 bases). Germline lookup yields CDR1 SGHAT and CDR2 FQNNGV. The V end lost 3 bases, the J end lost 4 bases, and 18 bases lay between the germline ends. The CDR3 is made up of 17 amino acids.

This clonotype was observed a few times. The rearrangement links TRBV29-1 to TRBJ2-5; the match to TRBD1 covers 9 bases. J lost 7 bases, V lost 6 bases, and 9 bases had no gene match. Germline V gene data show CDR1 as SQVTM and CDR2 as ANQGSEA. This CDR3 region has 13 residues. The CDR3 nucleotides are TGCAGCGTGGGGGACAGGGTTTTAGGGACCCAGTACTTC. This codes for CSVGDRVLGTQYF.